Presented here are 20 T cell receptor beta chains from one specimen sequenced in a study of cytomegalovirus exposure and HLA in healthy donors. PCR employed 60 Vbeta and 13 Jbeta primers. TCRdb keeps only in-frame clones here, not all; method: immunoSEQ multiplex PCR. The table lists approximately 110,000 clones. Sequencing was performed on PBMCs. These receptors originate from a young man in good health and CMV-seronegative.

The V call is TRBV7-9, the J call TRBJ2-5; TRBD1 aligns across 8 bases. The J call is in doubt because the DNA end fits TRBJ2-7 better. Germline CDR1 SEHNR, CDR2 FQNEAQ (reference sequence). This CDR3 comprises 16 residues. The CDR3 spells CASSFHSGQAAYEQYF. The CDR3 DNA reads as TGTGCCAGCAGCTTCCATTCGGGACAGGCCGCCTACGAGCAGTACTTC.

This chain uses TRBV30 with TRBJ2-5; 9 nucleotides agree with TRBD1. Trimming took 0 bases from V and 5 from J; bases not matched to a gene: 4. There are 14 residues in the CDR3. Germline CDR1 is GTSNPN and CDR2 is SVGIG (reference sequence). CDR3 in amino acids: CAWSVQGAGETQYF. CDR3 in DNA: TGTGCCTGGAGTGTACAGGGGGCTGGGGAGACCCAGTACTTC.

This sequence joins TRBV11-1 and TRBJ2-3, with D perhaps TRBD1 (5 bases). The V end was cut by 3 bases, the J end by 0 bases, with 13 bases between. CDR1 and CDR2 (germline): SGHAT, FQDESV (reference sequence). The CDR3 has 16 residues. The chain's CDR3 is CASSLEGARSTDTQYF. The CDR3 bases are TGTGCCAGCAGCTTGGAAGGGGCCCGAAGCACAGATACGCAGTATTTT.

This rearrangement joins TRBV4-1 to TRBJ2-7; TRBD1 is a possible D gene (5 bases). V was shortened by 2 bases and J by 5 bases, with 13 bases between the two germline ends. Germline-derived CDR1 and CDR2 are MGHRA and YSYEKL. The CDR3 spans 14 residues. Here the CDR3 reads CASSQPRGLDEQYF. CDR3 DNA: TGCGCCAGCAGCCAACCTAGGGGTCTGGACGAGCAGTACTTC.

V usage is TRBV28 and J usage is TRBJ1-1; tentative D call: TRBD1 (6 bases). Trimming pared 2 bases from V and 6 bases from J, leaving 10 bases between. Germline V gene lookup returns CDR1 MDHEN and CDR2 SYDVKM. The CDR3 has 13 residues. DNA for the CDR3: TGTGCCAGCAGTTTAAACAGGGTGTCTGAAGCTTTCTTT. Protein product: CASSLNRVSEAFF.

V gene TRBV27 combines with J gene TRBJ1-3; D gene unclear. Germline CDR1 is MNHEY and CDR2 is SMNVEV (reference sequence). Trimming took off 0 bases at V and 5 bases at J, with 8 bases between the two ends. The CDR3 has 14 residues. The CDR3 loop reads CASSLSRFRNTIYF. CDR3 in DNA: TGTGCCAGCAGTTTATCCAGGTTTAGAAACACCATATATTTT.

The rearrangement uses TRBV7-3 and TRBJ1-2; no definite D call. Trimming removed 5 bases at V and 4 bases at J, with 20 bases between. The CDR3 spans 16 residues. CDR1 and CDR2 from the germline V gene are SGHTA and FQGTGA. CDR3 loop: CASSPRWLQASYGYTF. The CDR3 nucleotides read TGTGCCAGCAGCCCCCGGTGGCTGCAAGCGAGCTATGGCTACACCTTC.

This chain joins TRBV27 and TRBJ2-3; TRBD2 is a possible D gene (6 bases). This CDR3 is 15 amino acids long. Germline V gives CDR1 MNHEY, CDR2 SMNVEV (reference sequence). Deletions cut 2 bases from V and 4 bases from J, with 13 bases between. CDR3 amino acids: CASSLNSGVADTQYF. In DNA form, the CDR3 reads TGTGCCAGCAGTTTAAATTCGGGGGTTGCAGATACGCAGTATTTT.

This chain joins TRBV19 and TRBJ2-2; possibly TRBD2 for D (6 bases). The germline V and J ends were trimmed by 5 bases and 1 base, with 17 bases remaining between them. This CDR3 has 17 amino acids. Germline-derived CDR1 and CDR2 are LNHDA and SQIVND (reference sequence). For the CDR3, the DNA is TGTGCCAGTAGTGTGGGGCGGGGTAGTCTGAACACCGGGGAGCTGTTTTTT. It specifies CASSVGRGSLNTGELFF.

The chain employs TRBV9 and TRBJ1-1, with D perhaps TRBD1 (5 bases). Looked up from germline, CDR1 is SGDLS and CDR2 is YYNGEE. V lost 0 bases and J 3 bases, leaving 6 bases between the germline ends. The CDR3 is 13 residues long. The CDR3 sequence is CASSVDRYTEAFF. In DNA, the CDR3 is TGTGCCAGCAGCGTAGACAGGTACACTGAAGCTTTCTTT.

The chain combines TRBV29-1 with TRBJ1-1, with D perhaps matching TRBD1 (6 bases). The CDR3 totals 14 residues. V lost 4 bases and J 4 bases, leaving 16 bases between the germline ends. From germline, CDR1 is SQVTM and CDR2 ANQGSEA. The CDR3 spells CSVVVLGQSTEAFF. The CDR3, as DNA: TGCAGCGTTGTTGTCCTAGGACAGTCCACTGAAGCTTTCTTT. The full variable domain, its missing parts supplied by reference TRBV29-1 and TRBJ1-1, is SAVISQKPSRDICQRGTSLTIQCQVDSQVTMMFWYRQQPGQSLTLIATANQGSEATYESGFVIDKFPISRPNLTFSTLTVSNMSPEDSSIYLCSVVVLGQSTEAFFGQGTRLTVV.

With regard to this clone: This same CDR3 is encoded by further DNA sequences in the sample. The chain joins TRBV9 to TRBJ2-7, with 9 bases that match TRBD2. This CDR3 region has 14 residues. Germline trimming cut 4 bases from V and 3 bases from J; bases unmatched to any gene: 5. The V gene's germline CDR1 is SGDLS and CDR2 YYNGEE. CDR3 nucleotide sequence: TGTGCCAGCAGCTCGGGACTAGCTGGCTACGAGCAGTACTTC. It is translated as CASSSGLAGYEQYF.

V usage is TRBV25-1 and J usage is TRBJ2-7, with TRBD1 matching 7 bases. Germline V gene lookup returns CDR1 MGHDK and CDR2 SYGVNS. Unmatched junction bases numbered 1, after V lost 4 bases and J lost 1 base. This CDR3 is built from 13 residues. CDR3 nucleotides: TGTGCCAGCAGTGGGACAGGTTCCTACGAGCAGTACTTC. It is translated as CASSGTGSYEQYF.

This CDR3 reads CAGNQGARGNTEAFF. In nucleotides, the CDR3 is TGTGCCGGGAACCAGGGGGCGCGGGGGAACACTGAAGCTTTCTTT. The V gene is TRBV30, the J gene TRBJ1-1, with TRBD1 matching over 8 bases. From germline, CDR1 is GTSNPN and CDR2 SVGIG (reference sequence). The CDR3 is 15 residues long. V shed 8 bases, J shed 1 base, and the junction held 12 bases outside the gene matches.

The V call is TRBV7-8, the J call TRBJ1-1, with D perhaps matching TRBD1 (5 bases). Germline V gene data show CDR1 as SGHVS and CDR2 as FQNEAQ. V lost 2 bases and J lost 3, with 10 bases in between. CDR3 length equals 14 residues. In DNA form, the CDR3 reads TGTGCCAGCAGCTTAAAGCGGGGCGACACTGAAGCTTTCTTT. It encodes CASSLKRGDTEAFF.

The CDR3 sequence: CASSVYRDRSSGANVLTF. The CDR3 nucleotides read TGTGCCAGCAGCGTCTATAGGGACAGGTCCTCTGGGGCCAACGTCCTGACTTTC. The chain couples TRBV13 to TRBJ2-6; 8 nucleotides agree with TRBD1. Looked up from germline, CDR1 is PRHDT and CDR2 is FYEKMQ (reference sequence). V lost 5 bases to trimming and J lost 0 bases; unmatched junction nucleotides: 9. CDR3 size: 18 residues. Full variable domain (rest looked up from reference TRBV13 and TRBJ2-6): AAGVIQSPRHLIKEKRETATLKCYPIPRHDTVYWYQQGPGQDPQFLISFYEKMQSDKGSIPDRFSAQQFSDYHSELNMSSLELGDSALYFCASSVYRDRSSGANVLTFGAGSRLTVL.

This rearrangement joins TRBV28 to TRBJ1-2; D may be TRBD1 (5 bases). V was clipped by 3 bases and J by 5 bases, with 10 bases between them. This CDR3 is built from 13 residues. The germline V gene encodes CDR1 MDHEN and CDR2 SYDVKM. CDR3 sequence (DNA): TGTGCCAGCAGTTTGGGGCCTTTATATGGCTACACCTTC. Its translation is CASSLGPLYGYTF.

The chain combines TRBV4-1 with TRBJ1-1, with D possibly matching TRBD1 (6 bases). Trimming cost V 1 base and J 1 base, with 10 bases left between them. CDR1 and CDR2 (germline): MGHRA, YSYEKL. CDR3 length: 15 amino acids. CDR3: CASSQGRTANTEAFF. The CDR3 DNA is TGCGCCAGCAGCCAAGGGCGGACAGCGAACACTGAAGCTTTCTTT.

The J gene is TRBJ1-2, the V gene TRBV7-9; D call uncertain. From germline, CDR1 is SEHNR and CDR2 FQNEAQ (reference sequence). Trimming pared 3 bases from V and 0 bases from J, leaving 5 bases between. CDR3 length: 13 residues. The CDR3 DNA reads as TGTGCCAGCAGCTTTATTCCTAACTATGGCTACACCTTC. It codes for CASSFIPNYGYTF.

The rearrangement joins TRBV6-1 to TRBJ2-7; D remains ambiguous. Germline V gives CDR1 MNHNS, CDR2 SASEGT. Between the trimmed V and J ends, which lost 3 bases and 2 bases, there was a span of 5 bases. The CDR3 length is 12 residues. The CDR3 region is CASSDRTYEQYF. CDR3 DNA sequence: TGTGCCAGCAGTGATAGAACCTACGAGCAGTACTTC.